This T cell receptor (beta chain) was identified during a study of identical twins. Study outcomes and limitations: Findings came from cross-sectional statistics, without long-term follow-up of donors.

TCRdb reprocessed the 5' RACE reads via MiXCR and lists one record per CDR3 protein. The sample consists of over 550,000 distinct CDR3 sequences, roughly 7.1% of them appearing once. This clonotype was recorded many times. Its antigen is unidentified. Trimming removed 5 bases from V and 7 bases from J; junction bases left unmatched: 14. CDR3 size: 15 residues. Germline V lookup: CDR1 MDHEN, CDR2 SYDVKM. These data also featured in a second study, about yellow fever vaccine responses in identical twins.

The source is a woman younger than 35 in good health. Input material: PBMCs. The V and J genes are TRBV28 and TRBJ2-7, with TRBD2 identical over 7 bases. The CDR3 sequence: CASSPEFAGAGEQYF. In nucleotides, the CDR3 is TGTGCCAGCAGTCCGGAGTTTGCGGGAGCGGGTGAGCAGTACTTC.